This T cell receptor (beta chain) was retrieved from a study of cytomegalovirus exposure and HLA in healthy donors (dated by TCRdb to 2016 to 2017). For the study in its entirety: An earlier analysis of several hundred of the donors reported 276 Gb of sequence data and 117 million unique TCR beta sequences obtained from roughly 180 million T cells. The genetic ancestry cluster associated with self-reported Caucasian donors included over 80% of the 300 to 400 genotyped donors. Donor age, sex, ethnicity and CMV serostatus were compiled together with the repertoire data. Typing coverage differed by locus: A, B, C, DRB1 and DQB1 were typed in about 620-630 donors, DQA1 in about 510, DPA1 in around 600, and DPB1 in roughly 470. Rather than using new phenotypic data, the later analysis identified candidate immune exposures from TCR beta sequences and from how often those sequences occurred across donors. Using immunosequencing, the study profiled T cell repertoires from around 680 subjects and related those repertoires to cytomegalovirus serostatus. Roughly five DR-DQ haplotypes were treated as single units for association and clustering because of strong linkage in the cohort. To study patterns of TCR occurrence, a later analysis re-analyzed previously published TCR beta repertoires from more than 550 donors and added high-resolution HLA genotyping. In an earlier analysis of more than 550 of the donors, high-throughput TCR beta sequencing was used to judge whether each TCR beta V gene segment behaved as functional or pseudogenic. An early release covering more than 500 HLA-typed donors comprised 250 to 350 gigabases of sequencing data and roughly 86 million unique TCR sequences. Among roughly 400 genotyped donors of the cohort, an average of about 240,000 unique TCR beta nucleotide sequences were sequenced per donor, around 20% of them non-productive. The study aimed to test whether signatures of past pathogen exposure could be identified by cataloging public T cell receptors. A separate validation cohort of some 130 different subjects was used in addition to the 666-subject first cohort. To predict cytomegalovirus infection status, the study combined high-throughput TCR immunosequencing, statistical association of individual TCRs with disease status, and machine learning. Genome-wide SNP genotypes for about 60% of the roughly 700 donors were used in a later genetic analysis, which treated that subset as a discovery cohort. Every discovery cohort repertoire had been produced on one sequencing platform. HLA typing covered class I and class II loci at four-digit resolution.

V is pruned by 6 bases and J by 4 bases, leaving 11 bases of the junction without a gene match. Measured from the cysteine to the phenylalanine, the CDR3 is 16 residues long. Only the CDR3 portion is preserved as DNA: 48 bases, with reading frame beginning at the first base. The germline V gene encodes CDR1 MNHNY and CDR2 SVGAGI (reference sequence). The receptor library was made with the immunoSEQ multiplex PCR assay. For the multiplex PCR, a mixture combining 60 forward primers for TCR Vbeta segments and 13 reverse primers for TCR Jbeta segments was used. Amplification of the CDR3 region of rearranged TCR beta genes was performed with a multiplex PCR assay on genomic DNA. The Illumina HiSeq System was used to sequence the amplified TCR beta libraries as 87-base-pair reads. In the authors' own workflow: A later analysis tallied around 87 million unique TCR beta chains across the 660 or so repertoires, and about 12 million of those chains were shared by two or more donors. To remove PCR and sequencing errors, raw reads were error-corrected and collapsed into unique sequences using a nearest-neighbor algorithm that merged closely related sequences. CDR3 sequences were aligned to IMGT reference sequences to assign V, D and J gene segments. For a sequence to be retained, a match of at least six nucleotides to both a V gene segment and a J gene segment was required. A rearrangement counted as productive if the CDR3 had no stop codons and remained in frame with V and J, and every other rearrangement counted as non-productive. Following IMGT convention, CDR3 was defined as the stretch from the second conserved V-encoded cysteine up to the conserved J-encoded phenylalanine. The earlier analysis of about 590 of the donors excluded sequences that lacked an unambiguous match to a single V gene segment. An earlier analysis of some 610 of the donors called V segments functional above 56.7% productive rearrangements and segregating when the between-donor standard deviation exceeded 5%. A statistical classification framework was built for diagnosing cytomegalovirus status from the catalog of TCR beta chain sequences. V and J gene assignment, in a later analysis, came from comparing TCR nucleotide sequences with IMGT/GENE-DB human TR gene sequences. A later analysis assigned CDR3 sequences and most-parsimonious VDJ recombination scenarios with the TCRdist pipeline. In a later analysis, each TCR beta chain was defined by its CDR3 amino acid sequence together with its V-gene family, and reads without a unique V-gene family were excluded. In a later analysis, 450 to 600 highly shared, low-generation-probability nucleotide sequences were removed to address suspected cross-contamination and a sequencing artifact. In a later analysis, a clonal expansion index was calculated for each public chain from normalized within-repertoire ranks of inferred template counts. Generation probabilities in a later analysis came from a VDJ recombination model fitted to out-of-frame rearrangements, and those results were checked against IGoR. In a later analysis, TCR-TCR, TCR-HLA and TCR-CMV co-occurrence was scored with hypergeometric tests, and a repertoire-size bias correction was applied to TCR pairs. False discovery rates were estimated in a later analysis by permuting HLA or CMV assignments 20 times. In a later analysis, co-occurring TCRs were grouped using DBSCAN, with TCRdist sequence similarity added in when clustering inside HLA-allele-positive subsets. Repertoires with fewer than 30,000 or more than 120,000 public chains were left out of co-occurrence clustering, as were five repertoires with anomalous nucleotide sharing. The table was pulled from immuneACCESS by TCRdb, which kept in-frame rearrangements only. Such tables lose some clones; where checked, under half of the loss comes from unresolved V genes, and the rest has no known cause. The V and J calls and the clone size are those of that table, but D and trimming were determined from the DNA. The sample table lists 100,000 or so clones, roughly 70% of them with a count of one. In total, the top ten clones hold 2% to 2.5% of the sample.

A note on this clone: There is no known antigen for this receptor. No much larger clonotype is one base removed from it; base qualities were not supplied.

What the study reported, not specific to this receptor: In this cohort, only TCR beta chains were sequenced, and detectable features were limited by the absence of alpha or paired-chain data. Correlated functional status among segregating V segments might be attributable to linkage disequilibrium, but an unknown experimental factor could not be ruled out. When HLA alleles, especially DR and DQ, strongly co-occurred, TCR associations were difficult to assign to individual alleles. A later genetic analysis reported fewer N-insertions in productive TCRs among donors in an Asian-associated ancestry cluster than the roughly 700-donor mean. The only immune exposure information available for the cohort was CMV serostatus. V-gene and J-gene trimming of TCR beta chains was associated with a missense DCLRE1C variant in a later genetic analysis, and the association was replicated in an independent cohort. A further reported finding was that TCR beta sequences accurately predicted the HLA-A and HLA-B alleles for most subjects in the first cohort. Because counts were too low, 15 or so rarely observed V segments, including chromosome 9 orphons, were excluded from the earlier analysis of 587 of the donors. Most TCR sequences were seen in very few donors, while some public TCRs were found in many individuals. The classifier was reported to diagnose cytomegalovirus status with high specificity and sensitivity in both the original cohort and the validation cohort. In a later analysis, about 17,000 TCR beta sequences were associated with specific HLA alleles at a false discovery rate of 0.05. The 87-base-pair reads could not distinguish some IMGT-functional V segments, including TRBV6-2 and TRBV6-3, so those segments were excluded. The sequencing pipeline was judged likely to have produced a cluster of highly shared sequence variants as a technical artifact. In a later analysis, most CMV-associated TCR beta chains were found to appear HLA-restricted, with HLA associations seemingly driven largely by CMV exposure. Because HLA typing was unavailable for some donors at each locus, only the typed subset was used in association tests. Sequencing depth was assumed to be roughly uniform across donors in the presence/absence analyses, though that assumption may not hold. An earlier analysis of several hundred of the donors showed that most TCR beta V segments appeared in productive rearrangements either about 87% or about 30% of the time, which broadly matched IMGT annotations. In a later analysis, the rate of TCR association differed among HLA loci, with DRB1 alleles having the most associated TCRs and HLA-C alleles having the fewest. It was suggested by the authors that the approach could potentially be generalized to other disease states and immunological phenotypes. A few of the identified cytomegalovirus-associated TCR beta chains were confirmed in vitro to be specific for cytomegalovirus antigens. The study listed 150 to 200 TCR beta chains as associated with cytomegalovirus. In a later analysis, HLA-associated TCR beta chains were found to be more clonally expanded and to have lower generation probabilities than equally common non-associated chains. In a later analysis, several top co-occurrence clusters were reported to appear linked to parvovirus B19, influenza, CMV and Epstein-Barr virus.

The cohort was made up of about 610 healthy bone marrow donors. At the time of sampling, all cohort members were nominally healthy, though unrecorded immune exposures were likely present. The donor tested CMV seronegative and was one of the 352 seronegative cohort members. Each donor provided a peripheral blood sample, and peripheral blood mononuclear cells were used for TCR beta sequencing. Genomic DNA was extracted from the blood cell samples with the Qiagen DNeasy Blood Extraction Kit. The chain couples TRBV6-6 to TRBJ2-5, with 10 junctional bases fitting TRBD2. Source material: PBMCs. This sequence was found in a man aged 45 to 65 in good health and CMV-seronegative. For the CDR3, the sequence is CASRYNALAGVETQYF. The bases are TGTGCCAGCAGATATAACGCCCTAGCGGGAGTAGAGACCCAGTACTTC.